This record looks at one T cell receptor beta chain sequence and its context. These data belong to a study of cytomegalovirus exposure and HLA in healthy donors. The PCR ran on 60 Vbeta and 13 Jbeta primers. Measured with immunoSEQ multiplex PCR; TCRdb has only the in-frame clones, and not every one. Here the sample spans about 130,000 clones, 83% being singletons. Trimming cost V 1 base and J 2 bases; bases outside gene matches: 9. Germline loops: CDR1 SGHNT, CDR2 YENEEA. The CDR3 is 18 residues long. The TCR sequence derives from a girl aged 2 to 10 in good health and CMV-seronegative. The sequenced sample consisted of PBMCs. The J gene is TRBJ2-1, the V gene TRBV11-3, with 9 bases identical to TRBD1. The CDR3 coding sequence is TGTGCCAGCAGCTTAGCTGTCTCCCGGGACAGGGCCTACAATGAGCAGTTCTTC. Protein sequence: CASSLAVSRDRAYNEQFF.